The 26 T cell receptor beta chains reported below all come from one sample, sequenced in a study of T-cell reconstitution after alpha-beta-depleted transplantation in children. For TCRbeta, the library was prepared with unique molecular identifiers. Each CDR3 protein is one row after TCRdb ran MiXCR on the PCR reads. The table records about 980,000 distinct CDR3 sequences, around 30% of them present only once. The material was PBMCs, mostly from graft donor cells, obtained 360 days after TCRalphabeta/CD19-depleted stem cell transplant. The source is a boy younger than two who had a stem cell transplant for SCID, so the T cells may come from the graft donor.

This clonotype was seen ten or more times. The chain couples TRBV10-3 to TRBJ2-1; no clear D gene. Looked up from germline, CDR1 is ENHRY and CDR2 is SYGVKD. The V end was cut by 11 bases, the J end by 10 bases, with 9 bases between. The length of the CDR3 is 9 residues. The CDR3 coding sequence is TGTGCCGTCATTCAAGAGCAGTTCTTC. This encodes CAVIQEQFF.

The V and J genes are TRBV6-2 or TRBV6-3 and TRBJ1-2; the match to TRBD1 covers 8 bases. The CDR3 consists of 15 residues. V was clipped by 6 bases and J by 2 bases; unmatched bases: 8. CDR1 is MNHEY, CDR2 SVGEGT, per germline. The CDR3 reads CASRPSGTGNYGYTF. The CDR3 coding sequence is TGTGCCAGCAGACCGTCCGGGACAGGCAACTATGGCTACACCTTC.

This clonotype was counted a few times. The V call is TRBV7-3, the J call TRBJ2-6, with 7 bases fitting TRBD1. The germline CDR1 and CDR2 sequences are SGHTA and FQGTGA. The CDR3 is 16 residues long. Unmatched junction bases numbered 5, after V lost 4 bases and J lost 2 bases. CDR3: CASSSGGTAGANVLTF. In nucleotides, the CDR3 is TGTGCCAGCAGCTCAGGGGGAACCGCTGGGGCCAACGTCCTGACTTTC.

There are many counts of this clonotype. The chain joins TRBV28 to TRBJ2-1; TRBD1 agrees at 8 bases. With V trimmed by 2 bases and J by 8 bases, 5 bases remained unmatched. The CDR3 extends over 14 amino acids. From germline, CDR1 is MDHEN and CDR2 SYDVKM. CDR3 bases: TGTGCCAGCAGTTTAGGGACAGGAATCGATGAGCAGTTCTTC. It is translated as CASSLGTGIDEQFF.

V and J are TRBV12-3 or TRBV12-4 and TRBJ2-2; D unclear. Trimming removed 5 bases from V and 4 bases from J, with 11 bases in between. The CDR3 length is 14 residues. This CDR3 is CASSRTPFTGELFF. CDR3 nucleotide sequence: TGTGCCAGCAGTCGTACACCTTTCACCGGGGAGCTGTTTTTT.

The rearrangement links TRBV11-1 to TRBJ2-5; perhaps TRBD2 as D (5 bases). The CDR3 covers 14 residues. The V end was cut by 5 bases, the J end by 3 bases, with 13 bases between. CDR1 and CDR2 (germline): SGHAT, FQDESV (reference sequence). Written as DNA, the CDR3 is TGTGCCAGCAGCCCTCTTTGGGGAGAAGAGACCCAGTACTTC. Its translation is CASSPLWGEETQYF.

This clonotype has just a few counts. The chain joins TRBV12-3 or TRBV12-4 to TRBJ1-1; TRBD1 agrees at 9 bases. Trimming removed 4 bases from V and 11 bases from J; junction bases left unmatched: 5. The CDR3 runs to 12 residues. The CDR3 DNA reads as TGTGCCAGCAGTTCCGGGACAGGGTACGCTTTCTTT. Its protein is CASSSGTGYAFF.

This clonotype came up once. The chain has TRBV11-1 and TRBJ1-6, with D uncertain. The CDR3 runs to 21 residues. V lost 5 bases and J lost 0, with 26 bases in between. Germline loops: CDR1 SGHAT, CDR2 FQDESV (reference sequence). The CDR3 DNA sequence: TGTGCCAGCAGCGAACACGGTTATCGGGCCAGAAACGGCTCCTATAATTCACCCCTCCACTTT. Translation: CASSEHGYRARNGSYNSPLHF. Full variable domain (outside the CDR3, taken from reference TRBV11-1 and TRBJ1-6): EAEVAQSPRYKITEKSQAVAFWCDPISGHATLYWYRQILGQGPELLVQFQDESVVDDSQLPKDRFSAERLKGVDSTLKIQPAELGDSAMYLCASSEHGYRARNGSYNSPLHFGNGTRLTVT.

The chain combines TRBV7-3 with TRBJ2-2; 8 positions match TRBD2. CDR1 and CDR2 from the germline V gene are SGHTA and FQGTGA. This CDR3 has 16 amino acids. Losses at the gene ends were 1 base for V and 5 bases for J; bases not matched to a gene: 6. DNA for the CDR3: TGTGCCAGCAGCTTAAATTCGGGGGGGCATACCGGGGAGCTGTTTTTT. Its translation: CASSLNSGGHTGELFF.

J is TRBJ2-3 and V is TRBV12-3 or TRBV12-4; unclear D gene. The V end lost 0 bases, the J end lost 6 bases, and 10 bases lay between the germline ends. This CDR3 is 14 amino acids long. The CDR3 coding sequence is TGTGCCAGCAGTTTAGCGTTGGAGAGGGATACGCAGTATTTT. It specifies CASSLALERDTQYF.

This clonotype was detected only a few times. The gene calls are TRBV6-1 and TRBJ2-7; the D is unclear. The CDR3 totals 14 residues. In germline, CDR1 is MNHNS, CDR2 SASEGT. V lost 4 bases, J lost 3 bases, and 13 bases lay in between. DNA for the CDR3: TGTGCCAGCAGTGCGGACCGTCAGATCTACGAGCAGTACTTC. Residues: CASSADRQIYEQYF.

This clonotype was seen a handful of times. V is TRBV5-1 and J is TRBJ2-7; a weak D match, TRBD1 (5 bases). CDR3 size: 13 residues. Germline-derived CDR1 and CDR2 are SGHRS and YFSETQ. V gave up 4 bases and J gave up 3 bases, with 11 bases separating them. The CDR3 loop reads CASSPSGYYEQYF. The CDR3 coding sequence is TGCGCCAGCAGCCCGTCAGGGTACTACGAGCAGTACTTC.

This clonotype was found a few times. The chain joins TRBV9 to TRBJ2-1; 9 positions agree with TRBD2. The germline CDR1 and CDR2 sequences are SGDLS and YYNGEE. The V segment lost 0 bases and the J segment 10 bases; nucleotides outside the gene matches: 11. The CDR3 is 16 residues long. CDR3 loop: CASSVALGGGASEQFF. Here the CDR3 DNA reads TGTGCCAGCAGCGTAGCTCTTGGCGGGGGGGCCTCCGAGCAGTTCTTC.

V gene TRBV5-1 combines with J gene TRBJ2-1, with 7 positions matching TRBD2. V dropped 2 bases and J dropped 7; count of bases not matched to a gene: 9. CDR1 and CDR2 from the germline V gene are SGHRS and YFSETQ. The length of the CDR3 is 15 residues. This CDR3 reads CASSFGTTGTNEQFF. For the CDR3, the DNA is TGCGCCAGCAGCTTTGGGACTACTGGAACGAATGAGCAGTTCTTC.

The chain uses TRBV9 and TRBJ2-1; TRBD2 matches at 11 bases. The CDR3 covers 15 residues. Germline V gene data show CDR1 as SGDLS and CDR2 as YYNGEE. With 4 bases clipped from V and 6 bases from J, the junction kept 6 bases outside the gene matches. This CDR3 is CASSRLAGGLNEQFF. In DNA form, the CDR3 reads TGTGCCAGCAGCCGCTTAGCGGGGGGGCTCAATGAGCAGTTCTTC.

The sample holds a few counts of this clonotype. CDR3 in DNA: TGCGCCAGCAGCTCCTTTCTCGGGAACTCTGGGGCCAACGTCCTGACTTTC. Its translation is CASSSFLGNSGANVLTF. The V call is TRBV5-1, the J call TRBJ2-6, with a weak D call TRBD2 (5 bases). V was pared by 3 bases and J by 0 bases, with 13 bases between. The CDR3 loop spans 17 amino acids. The germline CDR1 and CDR2 sequences are SGHRS and YFSETQ.

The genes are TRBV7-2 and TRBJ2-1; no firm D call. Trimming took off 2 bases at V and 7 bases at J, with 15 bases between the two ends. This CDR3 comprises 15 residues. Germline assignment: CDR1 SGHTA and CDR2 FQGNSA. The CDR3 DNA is TGTGCCAGCAGCTTATCCTATGTGGCCCAGAATGAGCAGTTCTTC. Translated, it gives CASSLSYVAQNEQFF.

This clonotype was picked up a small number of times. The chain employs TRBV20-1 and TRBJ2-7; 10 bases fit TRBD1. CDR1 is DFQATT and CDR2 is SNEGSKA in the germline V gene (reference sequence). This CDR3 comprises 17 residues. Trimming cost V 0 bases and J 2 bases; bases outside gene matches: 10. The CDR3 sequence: CSARDLKGQGLPYEQYF. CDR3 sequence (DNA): TGCAGTGCTAGAGATCTGAAGGGACAGGGGTTACCCTACGAGCAGTACTTC.

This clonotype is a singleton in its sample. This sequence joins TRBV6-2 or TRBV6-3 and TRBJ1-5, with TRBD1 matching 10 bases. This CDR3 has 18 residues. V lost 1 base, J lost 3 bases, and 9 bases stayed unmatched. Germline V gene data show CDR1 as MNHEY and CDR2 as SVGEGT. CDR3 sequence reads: CASSYFVRDRGTNQPQHF. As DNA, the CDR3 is TGTGCCAGCAGTTACTTCGTCCGGGACAGGGGCACCAATCAGCCCCAGCATTTT.

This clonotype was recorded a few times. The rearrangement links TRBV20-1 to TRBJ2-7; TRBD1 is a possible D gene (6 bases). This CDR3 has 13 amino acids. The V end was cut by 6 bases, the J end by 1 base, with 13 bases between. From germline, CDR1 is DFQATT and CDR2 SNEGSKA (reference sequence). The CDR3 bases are TGCAGTGCCCACGGGACATTATCCTACGAGCAGTACTTC. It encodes CSAHGTLSYEQYF.

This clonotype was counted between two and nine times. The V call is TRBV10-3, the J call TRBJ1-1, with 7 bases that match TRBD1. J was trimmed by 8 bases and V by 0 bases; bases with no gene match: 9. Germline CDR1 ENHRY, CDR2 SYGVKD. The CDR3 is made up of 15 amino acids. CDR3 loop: CAISESWSTRGEAFF. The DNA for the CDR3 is TGTGCCATCAGTGAGTCGTGGAGCACCAGGGGGGAAGCTTTCTTT.

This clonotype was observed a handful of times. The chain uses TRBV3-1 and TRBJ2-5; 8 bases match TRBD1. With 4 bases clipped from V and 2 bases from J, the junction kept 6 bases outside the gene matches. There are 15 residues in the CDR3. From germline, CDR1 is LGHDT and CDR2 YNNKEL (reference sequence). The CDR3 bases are TGTGCCAGCAGCCGCAGGGACAGGCTACAAGAGACCCAGTACTTC. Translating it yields CASSRRDRLQETQYF.

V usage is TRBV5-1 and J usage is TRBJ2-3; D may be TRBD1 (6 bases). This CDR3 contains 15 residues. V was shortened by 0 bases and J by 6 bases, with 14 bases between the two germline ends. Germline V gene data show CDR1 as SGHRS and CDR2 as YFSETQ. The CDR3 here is CASSLDRVISDTQYF. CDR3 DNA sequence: TGCGCCAGCAGCTTGGACAGGGTTATTTCGGATACGCAGTATTTT.

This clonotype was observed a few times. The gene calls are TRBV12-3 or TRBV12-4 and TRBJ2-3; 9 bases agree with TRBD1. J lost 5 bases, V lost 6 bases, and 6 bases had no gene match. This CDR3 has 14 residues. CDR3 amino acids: CASSPADRGDTQYF. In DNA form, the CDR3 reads TGTGCCAGCAGCCCCGCGGACAGGGGAGATACGCAGTATTTT.

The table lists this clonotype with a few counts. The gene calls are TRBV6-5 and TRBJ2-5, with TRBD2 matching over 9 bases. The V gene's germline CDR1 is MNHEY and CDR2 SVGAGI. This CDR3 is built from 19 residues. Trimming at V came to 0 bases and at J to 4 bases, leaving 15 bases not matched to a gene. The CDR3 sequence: CASSYSWDRGGASAETQYF. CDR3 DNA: TGTGCCAGCAGTTACTCTTGGGATCGCGGGGGGGCGTCAGCAGAGACCCAGTACTTC.

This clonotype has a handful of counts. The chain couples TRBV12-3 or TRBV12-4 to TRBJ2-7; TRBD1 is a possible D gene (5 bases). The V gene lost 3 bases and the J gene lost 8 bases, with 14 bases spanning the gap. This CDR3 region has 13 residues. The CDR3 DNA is TGTGCCAGCAGTTTGAGCCAGGGCCTGAAGCAGTACTTC. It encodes CASSLSQGLKQYF.